Reported below is one TCR beta chain. Its target is unknown. The sample comes from a study of early T cells in non-severe SARS-CoV-2 infection. Across the study: Sequencing of bulk RNA from unsorted whole blood was done, without chain pairing.

Germline V gene data show CDR1 as SEHNR and CDR2 as FQNEAQ (reference sequence). The V gene end was trimmed by 10 bases and the J gene end by 2 bases; junction bases not matched to a gene: 13. The CDR3 extends over 15 amino acids. Individual cDNA molecules received unique molecular identifiers. TCRdb analysed the 5' RACE reads with MiXCR anew, one entry per CDR3 protein. The table shows tens of thousands of distinct CDR3 sequences, with 11% to 15% occurring only once. Study-wide results and limits: CD4 and private specificities were missed by VDJdb matching, which favored anti-spike CD8 responses.

This TCR came from an adult who was a healthcare worker with PCR-confirmed SARS-CoV-2 infection or an uninfected control (not recorded which). This chain links TRBV7-9 with TRBJ2-7, with 8 bases that match TRBD2. What was sequenced was whole blood. The CDR3 loop reads CAILQRRAGAYEQYF. CDR3 DNA sequence: TGTGCCATCCTTCAGAGGAGAGCGGGAGCCTACGAGCAGTACTTC. The entire variable domain, with the rest obtained from reference TRBV7-9 and TRBJ2-7, is as follows: DTGVSQNPRHKITKRGQNVTFRCDPISEHNRLYWYRQTLGQGPEFLTYFQNEAQLEKSRLLSDRFSAERPKGSFSTLEIQRTEQGDSAMYLCAILQRRAGAYEQYFGPGTRLTVT.